This T cell receptor beta chain came from a study of CD8+ T cells in alopecia areata. Extracted from the samples, RNA was reverse transcribed into cDNA to serve as the sequencing template. Profiled with immunoSEQ multiplex PCR; TCRdb holds only in-frame clones, not every one. Among 150,000 to 200,000 clones, roughly 53% were seen once, and the ten largest hold approximately 12%. Study-level points and caveats: Lesional tissue from the scalp (especially in alopecia totalis/universalis) showed higher clonality than normal scalp.

Treatment indicated: oral pan-JAK inhibitor, 5-10 mg twice daily. The researchers isolated CD4+ and CD8+ T cells from PBMCs by sorting. The CDR3 extends over 14 amino acids. Trimming shortened V by 0 bases and J by 5 bases, and 10 bases separated the two germline ends. CDR1 is SGDLS, CDR2 YYNGEE, per germline. In the case of this clone: The antigen remains undetermined.

The J gene is TRBJ2-3, the V gene TRBV9; D tentatively fits TRBD1 or TRBD2 (5 bases each). This TCR was sampled from a human donor with alopecia areata. The specimen was CD8+ T cells sorted from blood, collected at week 24, from a patient treated with tofacitinib. The CDR3 protein is CASSVAWGRDTQYF. The CDR3 DNA follows: TGTGCCAGCAGCGTAGCTTGGGGGAGAGATACGCAGTATTTT.